This T cell receptor (beta chain) was sequenced for a study of cytomegalovirus exposure and HLA in healthy donors (dated by TCRdb to 2015 to 2018). Looking at the study overall: According to an earlier analysis of 450 to 650 of the donors, about 179 million T cells yielded 117 million unique TCR beta sequences and 276 Gb of sequence data. An early release covering roughly 640 HLA-typed donors comprised 250 to 350 gigabases of sequencing data and roughly 86 million unique TCR sequences. Of the roughly 400 genotyped donors, 70% to 90% were placed in the genetic ancestry cluster associated with self-reported Caucasian donors. The study aimed to test whether signatures of past pathogen exposure could be identified by cataloging public T cell receptors. The T cell repertoires of under 700 subjects were profiled by immunosequencing and related to cytomegalovirus serostatus. In addition to the first cohort of 666 subjects, a separate validation cohort of 130 or so different subjects was used. The study combined high-throughput TCR immunosequencing, statistical association of individual TCRs with disease status, and machine learning to predict cytomegalovirus infection status. A later analysis re-analyzed previously published TCR beta repertoires from approximately 700 donors and added high-resolution HLA genotyping to study TCR occurrence patterns. The later analysis used no new phenotypic data to find candidate immune exposures, relying instead on TCR beta sequences and their occurrence across donors. An earlier analysis of roughly 580 of the donors used high-throughput TCR beta sequencing to judge whether each TCR beta V gene segment behaved as functional or pseudogenic. Donor age, sex, ethnicity and CMV serostatus were compiled alongside the repertoire data. Genome-wide SNP genotypes for about 55% of the 666 donors were used in a later genetic analysis, which treated that subset as a discovery cohort. All discovery cohort repertoires had been generated on a single sequencing platform. HLA typing covered class I and class II loci at four-digit resolution. Typing coverage varied by locus: 629-630 donors for A, B, C, DRB1 and DQB1; approximately 560 for DQA1; about 570 for DPA1; 450 to 480 for DPB1. Because of strong linkage in the cohort, five DR-DQ haplotypes were treated as single units for association and clustering. Across 398 genotyped donors of the cohort, an average of approximately 240,000 unique TCR beta nucleotide sequences per donor were sequenced, and 15% to 20% of those sequences were non-productive. General findings and caveats noted by the study authors: V-gene and J-gene trimming of TCR beta chains was associated with a missense DCLRE1C variant in a later genetic analysis, and the association was replicated in an independent cohort. According to the authors, the approach could potentially be generalized to other disease states and immunological phenotypes. The study gave a list of 150 to 200 TCR beta chains associated with cytomegalovirus. Compared with the approximately 720-donor mean, donors in an Asian-associated ancestry cluster had fewer N-insertions in productive TCRs, according to a later genetic analysis. Across donors, most TCR sequences were observed very rarely, whereas some public TCRs were present in many individuals. A further reported finding was that TCR beta sequences accurately predicted the HLA-A and HLA-B alleles for most subjects in the first cohort. The only immune exposure information available for the cohort was CMV serostatus. In an earlier analysis of under 600 of the donors, most TCR beta V segments were observed in productive rearrangements about 87% or about 30% of the time, broadly matching IMGT annotations. According to a later analysis, most CMV-associated TCR beta chains appeared to be HLA-restricted, and the HLA associations seemed to be driven largely by CMV exposure. Cytomegalovirus status was reported to be diagnosed by the classifier with high specificity and sensitivity in both the original and validation cohorts. Because counts were too low, 15 or so rarely observed V segments, including chromosome 9 orphons, were excluded from the earlier analysis of 587 of the donors. Because some donors lacked HLA typing at each locus, the association tests relied only on the typed subset. Only TCR beta chains were sequenced in this cohort, and the absence of alpha or paired-chain data limited detectable features. Roughly uniform sequencing depth across donors was assumed in presence/absence analyses, although this assumption may not hold. A few of the identified cytomegalovirus-associated TCR beta chains were confirmed in vitro to be specific for cytomegalovirus antigens. When HLA alleles, especially DR and DQ, strongly co-occurred, attributing TCR associations to individual alleles was difficult. Compared with equally common non-associated chains, HLA-associated TCR beta chains in a later analysis were more clonally expanded and had lower generation probabilities. In a later analysis, several top co-occurrence clusters were reported to appear linked to parvovirus B19, influenza, CMV and Epstein-Barr virus. The sequencing pipeline was judged likely to have produced a cluster of highly shared sequence variants as a technical artifact. In a later analysis, the rate of TCR association differed among HLA loci, with DRB1 alleles having the most associated TCRs and HLA-C alleles having the fewest. A later analysis associated 15,000 to 20,000 TCR beta sequences with specific HLA alleles at a false discovery rate of 0.05. Correlated functional status among segregating V segments might reflect linkage disequilibrium, but an unknown experimental factor could not be ruled out.

The cohort comprised 550 to 700 healthy bone marrow donors. At the time of sampling, all cohort members were nominally healthy, though unrecorded immune exposures were likely present. The donor tested CMV seropositive, placing the donor among the 250 to 350 seropositive members of the cohort. Every donor gave a peripheral blood sample, and the peripheral blood mononuclear cells from that sample were used for TCR beta sequencing. The Qiagen DNeasy Blood Extraction Kit was used to extract genomic DNA from the blood cell samples. Library creation used the immunoSEQ multiplex PCR assay. For the multiplex PCR, a mixture combining 60 forward primers for TCR Vbeta segments and 13 reverse primers for TCR Jbeta segments was used. Amplification of the CDR3 region of rearranged TCR beta genes was performed with a multiplex PCR assay on genomic DNA. On the Illumina HiSeq System, the amplified TCR beta libraries were sequenced as 87-base-pair reads. Processing in the source paper ran as follows. Across the 640 or so repertoires, a later analysis counted 60 million to 90 million unique TCR beta chains, around 10 million of which were shared by at least two donors. A nearest-neighbor algorithm error-corrected the raw reads and collapsed the reads into unique sequences, merging closely related sequences to remove PCR and sequencing errors. CDR3 sequences were aligned to IMGT reference sequences to assign V, D and J gene segments. Each retained sequence needed at least a six-nucleotide match to both a V gene segment and a J gene segment. Rearrangements were called productive when the CDR3 lacked stop codons and stayed in frame with V and J; all others were non-productive. Following IMGT convention, CDR3 was defined as the stretch from the second conserved V-encoded cysteine up to the conserved J-encoded phenylalanine. The earlier analysis of about 530 of the donors excluded any sequence lacking an unambiguous match to a single V gene segment. An earlier analysis of fewer than 750 of the donors classified V segments as functional when productive rearrangements were above 56.7% and as segregating when the standard deviation between donors was above 5%. To diagnose cytomegalovirus status from the catalog of TCR beta chain sequences, a statistical classification framework was built. In a later analysis, V and J genes were assigned by comparing TCR nucleotide sequences against IMGT/GENE-DB human TR gene sequences. In a later analysis, CDR3 sequences and most-parsimonious VDJ recombination scenarios were assigned using the TCRdist pipeline. In a later analysis, each TCR beta chain was defined by its CDR3 amino acid sequence together with its V-gene family, and reads lacking a unique V-gene family were excluded. As a way to deal with suspected cross-contamination and a sequencing artifact, a later analysis dropped 592 nucleotide sequences that were highly shared and had low generation probability. For each public chain, a later analysis derived a clonal expansion index from normalized ranks of inferred template counts within each repertoire. In a later analysis, generation probabilities were computed with a VDJ recombination model fitted to out-of-frame rearrangements, and the resulting probabilities were checked against IGoR. Hypergeometric tests were used in a later analysis to score TCR-TCR, TCR-HLA and TCR-CMV co-occurrence, with a repertoire-size bias correction applied to the TCR pairs. A later analysis estimated false discovery rates by permuting HLA or CMV assignments 20 times. In a later analysis, co-occurring TCRs were grouped with DBSCAN, and TCRdist sequence similarity was added when clustering was performed within HLA-allele-positive subsets. Repertoires with fewer than 30,000 or more than 120,000 public chains were left out of co-occurrence clustering, as were five repertoires with anomalous nucleotide sharing. TCRdb re-hosts the immuneACCESS table, in-frame sequences only. Its copies lack some clones; in the studies checked, an unresolved V gene accounts for under half of them, and the cause for the rest is not known. The V and J calls and clone size are taken from that table; D and trimming were inferred from the DNA. The sample has more than 85,000 clones on record, over 75% of them singletons. The ten most abundant clones make up roughly 8.6% of the sample.

As for this clone: The target of this receptor is not known. The sample holds no much larger clone one base away, and base qualities are not on file.

This receptor was obtained from a middle-aged woman in good health and CMV-seropositive. The sequencing sample was made of PBMCs.

The sequenced DNA is TGCGCCAGCAGCGACCTAGCGGGAGGTGACACCGGGGAGCTGTTTTTT. Translated, it reads CASSDLAGGDTGELFF. The rearranged chain carries TRBV5-1 and TRBJ2-2; 11 central bases correspond to TRBD2. Its CDR3 holds 16 amino acids, cysteine through phenylalanine. The kept DNA is CDR3 alone, 48 bases in frame from the first base. CDR1 and CDR2 were assigned from the germline V gene as SGHRS and YFSETQ. Trimmed from V: 4 bases; trimmed from J: 3 bases; junction bases lacking a gene match: 5.